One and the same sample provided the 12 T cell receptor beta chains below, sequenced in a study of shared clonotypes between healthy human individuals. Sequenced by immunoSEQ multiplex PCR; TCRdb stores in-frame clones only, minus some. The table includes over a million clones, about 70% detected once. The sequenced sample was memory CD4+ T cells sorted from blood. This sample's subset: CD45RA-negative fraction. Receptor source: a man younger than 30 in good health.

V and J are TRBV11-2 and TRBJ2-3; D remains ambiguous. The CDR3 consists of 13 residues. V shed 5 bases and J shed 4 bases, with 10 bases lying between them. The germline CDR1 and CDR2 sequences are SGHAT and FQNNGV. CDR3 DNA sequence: TGTGCCAGCAGCATCCTGACGGCAGATACGCAGTATTTT. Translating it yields CASSILTADTQYF.

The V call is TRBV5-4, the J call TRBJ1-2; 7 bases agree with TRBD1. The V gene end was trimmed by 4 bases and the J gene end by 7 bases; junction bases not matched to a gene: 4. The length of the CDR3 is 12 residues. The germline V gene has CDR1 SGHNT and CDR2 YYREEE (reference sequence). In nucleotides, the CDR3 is TGTGCCAGCAGCGTCACAGGGGTTGGCTACACCTTC. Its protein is CASSVTGVGYTF.

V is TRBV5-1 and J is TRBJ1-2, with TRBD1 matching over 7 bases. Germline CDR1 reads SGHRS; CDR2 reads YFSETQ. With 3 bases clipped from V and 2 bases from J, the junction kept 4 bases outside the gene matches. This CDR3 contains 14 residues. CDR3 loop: CASSSGQVNYGYTF. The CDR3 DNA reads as TGCGCCAGCAGCTCTGGACAGGTAAACTATGGCTACACCTTC.

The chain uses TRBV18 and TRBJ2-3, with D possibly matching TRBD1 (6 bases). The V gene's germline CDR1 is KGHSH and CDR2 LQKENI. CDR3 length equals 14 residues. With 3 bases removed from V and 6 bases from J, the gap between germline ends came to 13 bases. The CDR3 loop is CASSPYGQKDTQYF. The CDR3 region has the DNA TGTGCCAGCTCACCCTATGGACAGAAGGATACGCAGTATTTT.

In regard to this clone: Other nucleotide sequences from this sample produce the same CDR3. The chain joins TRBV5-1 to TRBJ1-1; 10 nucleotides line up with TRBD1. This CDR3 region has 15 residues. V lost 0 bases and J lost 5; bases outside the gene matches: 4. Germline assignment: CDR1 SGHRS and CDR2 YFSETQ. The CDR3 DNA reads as TGCGCCAGCAGCTTGGAAGGACAGGGGGTTACTGAAGCTTTCTTT. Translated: CASSLEGQGVTEAFF. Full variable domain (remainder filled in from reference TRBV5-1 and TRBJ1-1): KAGVTQTPRYLIKTRGQQVTLSCSPISGHRSVSWYQQTPGQGLQFLFEYFSETQRNKGNFPGRFSGRQFSNSRSEMNVSTLELGDSALYLCASSLEGQGVTEAFFGQGTRLTVV.

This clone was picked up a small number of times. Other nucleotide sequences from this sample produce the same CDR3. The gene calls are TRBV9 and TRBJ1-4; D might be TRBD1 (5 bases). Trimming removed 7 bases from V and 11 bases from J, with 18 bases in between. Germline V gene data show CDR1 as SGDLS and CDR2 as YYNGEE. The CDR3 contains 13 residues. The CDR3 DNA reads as TGTGCCAGCTCCCTGGGACTGCGGGAGAAACTGTTTTTT. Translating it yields CASSLGLREKLFF.

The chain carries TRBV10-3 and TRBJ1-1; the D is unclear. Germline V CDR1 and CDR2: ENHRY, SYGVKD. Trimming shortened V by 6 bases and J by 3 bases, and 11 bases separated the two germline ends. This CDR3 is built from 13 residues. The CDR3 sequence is CAISDALYTEAFF. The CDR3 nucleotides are TGTGCCATCAGCGACGCCCTCTACACTGAAGCTTTCTTT.

DNA of the CDR3: TGTGCCAGCTCACCCAGAGCAAGGGACGAGCAGTACTTC. Translated: CASSPRARDEQYF. The V gene is TRBV18, the J gene TRBJ2-7, with unresolved D. CDR3 size: 13 residues. CDR1 KGHSH and CDR2 LQKENI come from the germline V gene. Trimming left V 3 bases short and J 5 bases short, with 11 bases between.

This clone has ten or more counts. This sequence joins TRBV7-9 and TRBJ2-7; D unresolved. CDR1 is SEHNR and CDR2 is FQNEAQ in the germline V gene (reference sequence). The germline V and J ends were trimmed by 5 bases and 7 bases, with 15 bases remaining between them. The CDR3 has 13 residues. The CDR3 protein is CASSLLPLEEQYF. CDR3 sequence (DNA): TGTGCCAGCAGCCTCCTCCCTCTAGAGGAGCAGTACTTC.

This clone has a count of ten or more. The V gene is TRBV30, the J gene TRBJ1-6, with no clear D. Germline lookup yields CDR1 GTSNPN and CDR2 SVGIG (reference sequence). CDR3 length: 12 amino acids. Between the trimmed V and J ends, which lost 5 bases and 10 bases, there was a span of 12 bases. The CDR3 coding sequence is TGTGCCTGGGCGGGAGACCCCTCACCCCTCCACTTT. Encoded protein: CAWAGDPSPLHF.

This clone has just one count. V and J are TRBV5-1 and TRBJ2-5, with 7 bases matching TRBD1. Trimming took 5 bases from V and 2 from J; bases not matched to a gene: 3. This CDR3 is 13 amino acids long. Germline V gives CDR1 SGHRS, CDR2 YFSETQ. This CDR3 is CASRGQTQETQYF. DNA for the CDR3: TGCGCCAGCAGGGGACAGACTCAAGAGACCCAGTACTTC.

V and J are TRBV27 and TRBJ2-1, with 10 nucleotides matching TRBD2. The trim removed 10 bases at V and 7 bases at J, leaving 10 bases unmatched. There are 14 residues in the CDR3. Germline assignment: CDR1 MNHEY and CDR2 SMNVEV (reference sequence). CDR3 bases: TGTGCCAAAAAAGCGGGAGGGCCTCTGAATGAGCAGTTCTTC. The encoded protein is CAKKAGGPLNEQFF.